The 21 T cell receptor beta chains below were found in one sample sequenced in a study of blood T cell repertoires in COVID-19. The method was immunoSEQ multiplex PCR; TCRdb's version includes in-frame clones alone and lacks a portion of them. This table has about 220,000 clones, around 84% appearing once. Material for sequencing was peripheral blood. The origin of the receptors is a man aged 50-59 years who had recovered from COVID-19.

This chain uses TRBV29-1 with TRBJ2-5; TRBD2 matches at 13 bases. This CDR3 contains 15 residues. V dropped 6 bases and J dropped 5; count of bases not matched to a gene: 9. The germline gives CDR1 SQVTM, CDR2 ANQGSEA. The CDR3 spells CSVPLAGGPRETQYF. Here the CDR3 DNA reads TGCAGCGTCCCACTAGCGGGAGGGCCTAGGGAGACCCAGTACTTC. Based on the CDR3 plus reference TRBV29-1 and TRBJ2-5, the full variable domain is SAVISQKPSRDICQRGTSLTIQCQVDSQVTMMFWYRQQPGQSLTLIATANQGSEATYESGFVIDKFPISRPNLTFSTLTVSNMSPEDSSIYLCSVPLAGGPRETQYFGPGTRLLVL.

The chain has TRBV18 and TRBJ1-5; TRBD1 is a possible D gene (6 bases). The V gene's germline CDR1 is KGHSH and CDR2 LQKENI. Trimming removed 2 bases from V and 4 bases from J, with 12 bases in between. This CDR3 contains 15 residues. Here the CDR3 DNA reads TGTGCCAGCTCACCATCAGCAGGGGCAAATCAGCCCCAGCATTTT. Protein sequence: CASSPSAGANQPQHF.

The chain combines TRBV28 with TRBJ2-3, with 10 bases aligning to TRBD2. Germline-derived CDR1 and CDR2 are MDHEN and SYDVKM. Trimming at V came to 8 bases and at J to 5 bases, leaving 16 bases not matched to a gene. There are 17 residues in the CDR3. CDR3 protein: CASPPRAAGGPGDTQYF. The DNA for the CDR3 is TGTGCCAGCCCCCCCCGGGCAGCGGGAGGGCCGGGAGATACGCAGTATTTT.

The chain links TRBV19 to TRBJ1-6; no firm D call. CDR3 length: 11 amino acids. Trimming removed 8 bases at V and 10 bases at J, with 9 bases between. Per germline, CDR1 LNHDA and CDR2 SQIVND (reference sequence). CDR3 DNA sequence: TGTGCCAGTGGGCCTGAATCACCCCTCCACTTT. Translated, it gives CASGPESPLHF.

In DNA, the CDR3 is TGTGCCAGCAGCCCTAGAGGGGGACAGGGAAACCTAGGGAGCAATCAGCCCCAGCATTTT. Its translation is CASSPRGGQGNLGSNQPQHF. This sequence joins TRBV27 and TRBJ1-5, with 9 bases matching TRBD1. V was pared by 6 bases and J by 1 base, with 19 bases of the junction left unmatched. CDR3 size: 20 residues. Germline V lookup: CDR1 MNHEY, CDR2 SMNVEV (reference sequence).

CDR3 DNA sequence: TGTGCCAGCAGCTTAGATGAGCGGGAGGGCCGGGAGCAGTTCTTC. Translated: CASSLDEREGREQFF. V usage is TRBV7-6 and J usage is TRBJ2-1; 10 positions agree with TRBD2. The J segment lost 10 bases and the V segment lost 1 base, leaving 7 bases of the junction unmatched. Germline CDR1 SGHVS, CDR2 FNYEAQ. This CDR3 is 15 amino acids long.

The chain combines TRBV5-4 with TRBJ1-4; D unclear. The germline CDR1 and CDR2 sequences are SGHNT and YYREEE (reference sequence). This CDR3 spans 14 amino acids. The V and J ends lost 2 bases and 5 bases respectively, with 10 bases between them. CDR3 amino acids: CASSLSSHNEKLFF. The CDR3 coding sequence is TGTGCCAGCAGCTTATCCAGTCACAATGAAAAACTGTTTTTT.

The chain is built from TRBV6-5 and TRBJ1-5; 8 positions agree with TRBD1. V dropped 7 bases and J dropped 7; count of bases not matched to a gene: 12. Germline values: CDR1 MNHEY, CDR2 SVGAGI. The CDR3 extends over 15 amino acids. CDR3 bases: TGTGCCAGCACCACAAAAGGACAGGGTCCACAGCCCCAGCATTTT. Amino acids: CASTTKGQGPQPQHF.

V is TRBV20-1 and J is TRBJ1-3; D unresolved. Looked up from germline, CDR1 is DFQATT and CDR2 is SNEGSKA (reference sequence). The CDR3 runs to 11 residues. The V end lost 5 bases, the J end lost 0 bases, and 2 bases lay between the germline ends. CDR3 amino acids: CSALSGNTIYF. DNA for the CDR3: TGCAGTGCTCTCTCTGGAAACACCATATATTTT.

The chain employs TRBV18 and TRBJ2-2; TRBD2 might be the D (5 bases). V dropped 6 bases and J dropped 3 bases, with 8 bases sitting between them. CDR3 length: 13 amino acids. Germline V gene sequence: CDR1 KGHSH, CDR2 LQKENI. The DNA for the CDR3 is TGTGCCAGCTCCCGGCGGGACACCGGGGAGCTGTTTTTT. It translates to CASSRRDTGELFF. The full variable domain, with the rest looked up from reference TRBV18 and TRBJ2-2, is NAGVMQNPRHLVRRRGQEARLRCSPMKGHSHVYWYRQLPEEGLKFMVYLQKENIIDESGMPKERFSAEFPKEGPSILRIQQVVRGDSAAYFCASSRRDTGELFFGEGSRLTVL.

In its sample, this clone was seen once. The V and J genes are TRBV4-1 and TRBJ2-3; the D gene is possibly TRBD2 (6 bases). Deletions cut 5 bases from V and 1 base from J, with 13 bases between. The CDR3 has 15 amino acids. The germline V gene encodes CDR1 MGHRA and CDR2 YSYEKL. The CDR3 spells CASSGTSKGTDTQYF. The CDR3 DNA reads as TGCGCCAGCAGCGGGACTTCGAAGGGCACAGATACGCAGTATTTT.

The sample holds one count of this clone. V is TRBV6-5 and J is TRBJ2-7, with 9 positions matching TRBD1. Unmatched junction bases numbered 3, after V lost 7 bases and J lost 2 bases. Looked up from germline, CDR1 is MNHEY and CDR2 is SVGAGI. The CDR3 consists of 13 residues. In DNA form, the CDR3 reads TGTGCCAGCACCGGACAGGGGACCTACGAGCAGTACTTC. As protein: CASTGQGTYEQYF.

The chain's CDR3 is CASKLAGGAVTGELFF. The DNA for the CDR3 is TGTGCCAGTAAGTTAGCGGGAGGGGCCGTCACCGGGGAGCTGTTTTTT. V usage is TRBV19 and J usage is TRBJ2-2; the match to TRBD2 covers 11 bases. CDR1 and CDR2 from the germline V gene are LNHDA and SQIVND (reference sequence). The CDR3 sequence is 16 residues long. Trimming at V came to 7 bases and at J to 4 bases, leaving 8 bases not matched to a gene.

The rearrangement joins TRBV18 to TRBJ1-2; no definite D call. This CDR3 is built from 13 residues. CDR1 is KGHSH, CDR2 LQKENI, per germline. V dropped 4 bases and J dropped 1 base, with 7 bases sitting between them. CDR3: CASSLARNYGYTF. The CDR3 DNA reads as TGTGCCAGCTCACTGGCCCGTAACTATGGCTACACCTTC.

The chain combines TRBV21-1 with TRBJ2-1; the D call of TRBD1 is as the table states it, not checked on the DNA. TRBV21-1 is a documented pseudogene. The CDR3 sequence is 17 residues long. The CDR3 region has the DNA TGTGCCAGCAGCCACCACGGGACAGGATCCTCCTACAATGAGCAGTTCTTC. Protein product: CASSHHGTGSSYNEQFF.

The V call is TRBV5-1, the J call TRBJ2-7; 12 bases match TRBD2. CDR1 SGHRS and CDR2 YFSETQ come from the germline V gene. This CDR3 comprises 15 residues. The junction had 7 bases not matched to a gene; V was cut back by 6 bases and J by 3 bases. As DNA, the CDR3 is TGCGCCAGCACTCCTAGCGGGAGGGACTACTACGAGCAGTACTTC. Translated: CASTPSGRDYYEQYF.

This chain connects TRBV19 to TRBJ2-3; 7 bases line up with TRBD1. V lost 7 bases, J lost 6 bases, and 7 bases stayed unmatched. The CDR3 is made up of 13 amino acids. The germline V gene encodes CDR1 LNHDA and CDR2 SQIVND (reference sequence). The CDR3 sequence is CASTRGGLDTQYF. In DNA, the CDR3 is TGTGCCAGTACGCGAGGGGGCCTGGATACGCAGTATTTT.

V is TRBV18 and J is TRBJ2-7; TRBD1 matches at 9 bases. Germline loops: CDR1 KGHSH, CDR2 LQKENI. V trimming: 2 bases; J trimming: 3 bases; junction bases outside the gene matches: 5. The CDR3 extends over 15 amino acids. The DNA for the CDR3 is TGTGCCAGCTCACCAGTCGGGACAGGGAGCTACGAGCAGTACTTC. Amino acids: CASSPVGTGSYEQYF.

This chain links TRBV28 with TRBJ1-5; D gene uncertain. Germline V lookup: CDR1 MDHEN, CDR2 SYDVKM. V was cut by 3 bases and J by 3 bases, with 6 bases left in between. There are 13 residues in the CDR3. The CDR3 region has the DNA TGTGCCAGCAGTTTGGCCCTCAATCAGCCCCAGCATTTT. This gives the protein CASSLALNQPQHF.

The rearrangement links TRBV11-1 to TRBJ2-7; 9 positions agree with TRBD2. The junction had 3 bases not matched to a gene; V was cut back by 1 base and J by 5 bases. Looked up from germline, CDR1 is SGHAT and CDR2 is FQDESV (reference sequence). CDR3 length: 14 residues. CDR3 nucleotide sequence: TGTGCCAGCAGCTTAGTAGCGGGAGTGAACGAGCAGTACTTC. This translates into CASSLVAGVNEQYF.

The rearrangement uses TRBV18 and TRBJ2-3; tentatively, D is TRBD1 (5 bases). This CDR3 is built from 14 residues. The germline gives CDR1 KGHSH, CDR2 LQKENI. Trimming took 0 bases from V and 5 from J, leaving 9 bases between them. This CDR3 is CASSPPTEIDTQYF. CDR3 DNA sequence: TGTGCCAGCTCACCACCGACAGAGATAGATACGCAGTATTTT.